This passage covers 17 T cell receptor beta chains from one sample sequenced in a study of T cell changes during pregnancy in multiple sclerosis. Some clones are missing from TCRdb's copy, which holds only in-frame ones; the method was immunoSEQ multiplex PCR. The table lists about 59,000 clones, about 90% of them singletons, with roughly 2.6% in the top ten. Sequenced here: peripheral blood, sampled in the second trimester of pregnancy. The source of these receptors is a female donor in good health, enrolled as a control in a pregnancy study.

This sequence joins TRBV19 and TRBJ2-1; D perhaps matches TRBD1 (7 bases). Germline V gene sequence: CDR1 LNHDA, CDR2 SQIVND (reference sequence). V was clipped by 1 base and J by 8 bases, with 21 bases between them. CDR3 size: 17 residues. CDR3: CASSIGSRRRGVDEQFF. The CDR3 region has the DNA TGTGCCAGTAGTATAGGGTCCCGCCGCAGGGGGGTGGATGAGCAGTTCTTC.

V usage is TRBV4-3 and J usage is TRBJ1-2; 7 bases line up with TRBD1. CDR1 and CDR2 from the germline V gene are LGHNA and YSLEER. The CDR3 runs 20 residues. Unmatched junction bases numbered 25, after V lost 0 bases and J lost 9 bases. The CDR3 coding sequence is TGCGCCAGCAGCCAAGAAGACACAAGGGGAATGACAGGGAATATGCGTAGCTACACCTTC. Protein: CASSQEDTRGMTGNMRSYTF.

This chain uses TRBV28 with TRBJ2-2; no clear D. Trimming pared 5 bases from V and 3 bases from J, leaving 16 bases between. The CDR3 runs to 16 residues. Germline V gene sequence: CDR1 MDHEN, CDR2 SYDVKM. In nucleotides, the CDR3 is TGTGCCAGCAGTCCGGGTTCGAGCGTTTACACCGGGGAGCTGTTTTTT. This encodes CASSPGSSVYTGELFF.

This clone was counted only a few times. The rearrangement uses TRBV18 and TRBJ2-7; 11 bases agree with TRBD2. The germline V gene encodes CDR1 KGHSH and CDR2 LQKENI. J gave up 3 bases and V 0 bases, and 13 bases lay outside the gene matches. CDR3 length: 19 residues. The chain's CDR3 is CASSPPFGGTSGALYEQYF. The CDR3 nucleotides are TGTGCCAGCTCACCACCGTTTGGCGGGACTAGCGGAGCCCTCTACGAGCAGTACTTC.

V and J are TRBV7-9 and TRBJ1-1; possibly TRBD1 for D (5 bases). From germline, CDR1 is SEHNR and CDR2 FQNEAQ (reference sequence). The CDR3 covers 14 residues. Trimming took off 4 bases at V and 1 base at J, with 10 bases between the two ends. The CDR3 coding sequence is TGTGCCAGCAGCTCACAGGACGGGAACACTGAAGCTTTCTTT. Its protein is CASSSQDGNTEAFF. The full variable domain, in which reference TRBV7-9 and TRBJ1-1 provide the parts outside the CDR3, is DTGVSQNPRHKITKRGQNVTFRCDPISEHNRLYWYRQTLGQGPEFLTYFQNEAQLEKSRLLSDRFSAERPKGSFSTLEIQRTEQGDSAMYLCASSSQDGNTEAFFGQGTRLTVV.

The chain links TRBV5-4 to TRBJ2-3, with TRBD1 identical over 10 bases. This CDR3 spans 16 amino acids. J was trimmed by 4 bases and V by 2 bases; bases with no gene match: 7. From germline, CDR1 is SGHNT and CDR2 YYREEE (reference sequence). CDR3 amino acids: CASSLYRQGAPDTQYF. For the CDR3, the DNA is TGTGCCAGCAGCTTATACCGACAGGGGGCTCCAGATACGCAGTATTTT.

V and J are TRBV28 and TRBJ2-1; TRBD2 might be the D (5 bases). V lost 2 bases to trimming and J lost 1 base, with 9 bases between them. The CDR3 has 15 amino acids. Germline V gene lookup returns CDR1 MDHEN and CDR2 SYDVKM. CDR3 sequence reads: CASSLRDGSYNEQFF. CDR3 coding DNA: TGTGCCAGCAGTTTACGGGATGGATCCTACAATGAGCAGTTCTTC.

This clone has a single count. This sequence joins TRBV7-2 and TRBJ2-7; no firm D call. Trimming shortened V by 0 bases and J by 3 bases, and 15 bases separated the two germline ends. The V gene's germline CDR1 is SGHTA and CDR2 FQGNSA. The CDR3 has 16 residues. This CDR3 is CASSLAASTLGYEQYF. The DNA for the CDR3 is TGTGCCAGCAGCTTAGCTGCTAGTACGTTAGGCTACGAGCAGTACTTC.

A note on this clone: It is likely a read error: a sequence one base away is far more abundant. In the same sample, other DNA sequences code for this CDR3. The rearrangement links TRBV11-2 to TRBJ2-2, with a tentative D call TRBD1 (5 bases). V lost 4 bases to trimming and J lost 3 bases, with 21 bases between them. CDR3 length equals 18 residues. Germline V gene data show CDR1 as SGHAT and CDR2 as FQNNGV. The DNA of the CDR3 is TGTGCCAGCAGCTGGCCCCGAACAGGTCGCACGGACACCGGGGAGCTGTTTTTT. This sequence encodes CASSWPRTGRTDTGELFF.

The rearrangement links TRBV7-9 to TRBJ2-7; D is unclear. The germline V gene encodes CDR1 SEHNR and CDR2 FQNEAQ (reference sequence). This CDR3 spans 13 amino acids. Trimming left V 4 bases short and J 2 bases short, with 9 bases between. The CDR3 loop reads CASSSPGPYEQYF. The CDR3 DNA reads TGTGCCAGCAGCTCGCCTGGCCCCTACGAGCAGTACTTC. The full variable domain, rest sourced from reference TRBV7-9 and TRBJ2-7, is DTGVSQNPRHKITKRGQNVTFRCDPISEHNRLYWYRQTLGQGPEFLTYFQNEAQLEKSRLLSDRFSAERPKGSFSTLEIQRTEQGDSAMYLCASSSPGPYEQYFGPGTRLTVT.

This chain links TRBV7-3 with TRBJ2-1; D gene uncertain. Germline loops: CDR1 SGHTA, CDR2 FQGTGA. Trimming removed 4 bases at V and 8 bases at J, with 12 bases between. The length of the CDR3 is 13 residues. The CDR3 reads CASSYPGADEQFF. In DNA form, the CDR3 reads TGTGCCAGCAGCTACCCCGGAGCCGATGAGCAGTTCTTC.

This clone occurred a few times. The chain has TRBV5-1 and TRBJ2-3, with D perhaps TRBD1 (6 bases). V lost 0 bases and J 1 base, leaving 9 bases between the germline ends. This CDR3 spans 15 amino acids. Looked up from germline, CDR1 is SGHRS and CDR2 is YFSETQ. As DNA, the CDR3 is TGCGCCAGCAGCTTGGCCCCAGGGGGCACAGATACGCAGTATTTT. Protein: CASSLAPGGTDTQYF.

Written as DNA, the CDR3 is TGCAGTGCTAGCCGGGGGTACACCTTC. This translates into CSASRGYTF. The rearrangement links TRBV20-1 to TRBJ1-2, with D possibly TRBD1 on 5 matching bases. The germline gives CDR1 DFQATT, CDR2 SNEGSKA (reference sequence). The CDR3 extends over 9 amino acids. Trimming shortened V by 3 bases and J by 11 bases, and 7 bases separated the two germline ends.

This chain uses TRBV4-3 with TRBJ2-7; D gene ambiguous. Trimming shortened V by 0 bases and J by 0 bases, and 9 bases separated the two germline ends. Per germline, CDR1 LGHNA and CDR2 YSLEER. CDR3 length equals 15 residues. DNA of the CDR3: TGCGCCAGCAGCCAAGAAGTGGGCCTCTCCTACGAGCAGTACTTC. This translates into CASSQEVGLSYEQYF.

The chain recombines TRBV2 with TRBJ2-3; D possibly corresponds to TRBD1 (5 bases). V lost 6 bases to trimming and J lost 5 bases, with 6 bases between them. This CDR3 is built from 11 residues. Germline CDR1 is SNHLY and CDR2 is FYNNEI. In nucleotides, the CDR3 is TGTGCCAGCAGGCAGGGAGATACGCAGTATTTT. Amino acid sequence: CASRQGDTQYF.

The chain is built from TRBV7-9 and TRBJ2-3; 13 positions agree with TRBD2. V trimming: 2 bases; J trimming: 2 bases; junction bases outside the gene matches: 4. CDR1 and CDR2 (germline): SEHNR, FQNEAQ (reference sequence). The CDR3 totals 17 residues. The chain's CDR3 is CASSLLLAGGLTDTQYF. CDR3 sequence (DNA): TGTGCCAGCAGCTTACTACTAGCGGGGGGGCTCACAGATACGCAGTATTTT.

This chain connects TRBV30 to TRBJ1-4; 7 nucleotides align to TRBD1. Germline loops: CDR1 GTSNPN, CDR2 SVGIG (reference sequence). The CDR3 extends over 14 amino acids. J gave up 7 bases and V 4 bases, and 9 bases lay outside the gene matches. The CDR3 bases are TGTGCCTGGAAAGAAGCAGGGGGTGTTGAAAAACTGTTTTTT. This codes for CAWKEAGGVEKLFF.